The rows below give T cell receptor beta chains drawn from one sample of a study of blood T cell repertoires in COVID-19. Generated by immunoSEQ multiplex PCR, the TCRdb table keeps only in-frame clones and is missing some. The sample lists about 310,000 clones, around 91% occurring once. Material: PBMCs or T cells enriched from blood (not recorded which). These receptor sequences come from a woman aged 35 to 49 who had recovered from COVID-19. The CDR3 runs from the conserved cysteine through the conserved F or W. A D gene is named only where the DNA matches it firmly. Where a row states a size, it is once, few, many or the class of an expanded clone; other rows omit it.

clone size	V gene	CDR3 length	D gene	J gene	CDR3 protein	CDR3 DNA
.	TRBV11-2	13	TRBD1	TRBJ2-7	CASSSGQGVVQYF	TGTGCCAGCAGCTCGGGACAGGGAGTCGTGCAGTACTTC
.	TRBV13	14	.	TRBJ2-7	CASSLGQMTYEQYF	TGTGCCAGCAGCTTAGGACAGATGACCTACGAGCAGTACTTC
.	TRBV5-5	16	.	TRBJ2-6	CASSTRRDPGANVLTF	TGTGCCAGCAGTACCAGGCGGGACCCCGGGGCCAACGTCCTGACTTTC
.	TRBV5-8	15	.	TRBJ1-5	CASSLGPGQNQPQHF	TGTGCCAGCAGCTTGGGGCCAGGGCAGAACCAGCCCCAGCATTTT
.	TRBV2	17	TRBD1	TRBJ2-1	CASSVTFGQGAYNEQFF	TGTGCCAGCAGTGTTACCTTTGGACAGGGGGCCTACAATGAGCAGTTCTTC
.	TRBV15	14	TRBD1	TRBJ2-7	CATSRGTGDNEQYF	TGTGCCACCAGCAGGGGGACAGGGGACAACGAGCAGTACTTC
.	TRBV5-8	16	TRBD1	TRBJ2-7	CASSFPGTAPSYEQYF	TGTGCCAGCAGCTTTCCGGGGACAGCTCCCTCCTACGAGCAGTACTTC
.	TRBV28	19	TRBD2	TRBJ2-1	CASSFPGLAGGSSYNEQFF	TGTGCCAGCAGTTTCCCGGGACTAGCGGGAGGATCCTCCTACAATGAGCAGTTCTTC
.	TRBV25-1	17	.	TRBJ1-1	CASSEGGGRAWGTEAFF	TGTGCCAGCAGTGAAGGCGGGGGTAGGGCTTGGGGCACTGAAGCTTTCTTT
.	TRBV7-7	17	TRBD2	TRBJ2-5	CASSLSGMGRAAETQYF	TGTGCTAGCAGCTTATCTGGGATGGGGAGGGCCGCCGAGACCCAGTACTTC
.	TRBV29-1	12	TRBD1	TRBJ1-2	CSVSERGPGYTF	TGCAGCGTTTCGGAGAGGGGGCCCGGCTACACCTTC
.	TRBV10-2	15	TRBD2	TRBJ2-1	CASSFSPGLAGGEFF	TGCGCCAGCAGTTTTTCCCCGGGACTAGCGGGGGGGGAGTTCTTC
.	TRBV4-1	15	TRBD2	TRBJ2-1	CASGTSGLSYNEQFF	TGCGCCAGCGGGACTAGCGGATTGTCCTACAATGAGCAGTTCTTC
.	TRBV7-2	15	TRBD1	TRBJ2-3	CASSWDRGGTDTQYF	TGTGCCAGCAGCTGGGACAGGGGTGGCACAGATACGCAGTATTTT
.	TRBV5-1	16	TRBD1	TRBJ1-2	CASSWDRGLDKYGYTF	TGCGCCAGCAGCTGGGACAGGGGCCTCGATAAATATGGCTACACCTTC
.	TRBV9	15	.	TRBJ2-1	CASSGGGSLDNEQFF	TGTGCCAGCAGTGGGGGAGGTAGCTTAGACAATGAGCAGTTCTTC
.	TRBV7-3	13	.	TRBJ2-7	CASSPNRGYEQYF	TGTGCCAGCAGCCCCAATCGCGGTTACGAGCAGTACTTC
.	TRBV3-1/TRBV3-2	11	.	TRBJ2-2	CASTRGGELFF	TGTGCCAGCACCCGAGGGGGGGAGCTGTTTTTT
.	TRBV11-2	14	TRBD1	TRBJ2-7	CASSYTGASYEQYF	TGTGCCAGCAGCTACACAGGGGCCTCCTACGAGCAGTACTTC
.	TRBV3-1/TRBV3-2	14	.	TRBJ1-1	CASSQLTGGDEAFF	TGTGCCAGCAGCCAACTGACAGGTGGGGATGAAGCTTTCTTT
few	TRBV2	14	.	TRBJ1-1	CASSFDPQGTEAFF	TGTGCCAGCAGTTTCGACCCCCAGGGGACTGAAGCTTTCTTT
.	TRBV4-3	15	.	TRBJ1-2	CASSHLPGGDYGYTF	TGCGCCAGCAGCCATTTACCCGGGGGTGACTATGGCTACACCTTC
.	TRBV27	15	TRBD1	TRBJ2-7	CASSSRTGVTYEQYF	TGTGCCAGCAGTTCCCGGACAGGGGTTACCTACGAGCAGTACTTC
.	TRBV27	17	.	TRBJ1-6	CASSLSQSSSYNSPLHF	TGTGCCAGCAGTTTATCCCAATCGAGCTCCTATAATTCACCCCTCCACTTT
.	TRBV19	15	TRBD1	TRBJ1-1	CASSLSRGRYTEAFF	TGTGCCAGTAGTCTTTCGAGGGGGCGTTACACTGAAGCTTTCTTT
.	TRBV27	14	.	TRBJ1-2	CASSPRALTGGYTF	TGTGCCAGCAGCCCGAGGGCTCTAACAGGGGGCTACACCTTC
.	TRBV6-6	16	.	TRBJ1-5	CASSTGGTDSNQPQHF	TGTGCCAGCAGTACCGGGGGAACAGATAGCAATCAGCCCCAGCATTTT
.	TRBV10-3	13	TRBD1	TRBJ1-2	CAISPDRGYGYTF	TGTGCCATCAGTCCGGACAGGGGGTATGGCTACACCTTC
.	TRBV30	14	TRBD1	TRBJ2-7	CAWSAPGQGYEQYF	TGTGCCTGGAGTGCCCCGGGACAGGGCTACGAGCAGTACTTC
.	TRBV29-1	13	TRBD1	TRBJ1-4	CSVWTGGREKLFF	TGCAGCGTGTGGACAGGGGGACGAGAAAAACTGTTTTTT
.	TRBV25-1	16	.	TRBJ2-3	CASSAPGERGTDTQYF	TGTGCCAGCAGTGCACCGGGGGAGCGAGGCACAGATACGCAGTATTTT
.	TRBV27	15	.	TRBJ1-1	CASSLSIRGNTEAFF	TGTGCCAGCAGTTTATCGATTAGGGGAAACACTGAAGCTTTCTTT
.	TRBV9	16	.	TRBJ1-3	CASSPLLGPSGNTIYF	TGTGCCAGCAGCCCCCTCCTGGGGCCCTCTGGAAACACCATATATTTT
.	TRBV5-1	14	.	TRBJ2-1	CASSLGGGYNEQFF	TGCGCCAGCAGCTTGGGGGGCGGATACAATGAGCAGTTCTTC
.	TRBV18	15	.	TRBJ1-2	CASSPETGPNYGYTF	TGTGCCAGCTCACCAGAGACAGGACCAAACTATGGCTACACCTTC
.	TRBV9	13	.	TRBJ1-1	CASSVRVNTEAFF	TGTGCCAGCAGCGTAAGAGTGAACACTGAAGCTTTCTTT
.	TRBV7-2	16	.	TRBJ2-1	CASSLSRGADFNEQFF	TGTGCCAGCAGCTTATCCCGGGGGGCGGATTTCAATGAGCAGTTCTTC
.	TRBV2	13	.	TRBJ1-2	CASSDSPSYGYTF	TGTGCCAGCAGTGATTCCCCCAGCTATGGCTACACCTTC
once	TRBV19	14	TRBD2	TRBJ2-1	CASASGRARDEQFF	TGTGCCAGCGCTAGCGGGAGGGCCCGCGATGAGCAGTTCTTC
once	TRBV5-1	15	TRBD1	TRBJ1-3	CASSPRTGSGNTIYF	TGCGCCAGCAGCCCACGGACAGGTTCTGGAAACACCATATATTTT
.	TRBV18	15	.	TRBJ2-7	CASSLGGGGAYEQYF	TGTGCCAGCTCACTGGGAGGCGGAGGGGCCTACGAGCAGTACTTC
.	TRBV11-3	12	.	TRBJ2-2	CASSLARGELFF	TGTGCCAGCAGCTTAGCCCGTGGGGAGCTGTTTTTT
.	TRBV5-1	14	.	TRBJ2-7	CASSSGLDSYEQYF	TGCGCCAGCAGCTCCGGACTGGACTCCTACGAGCAGTACTTC
.	TRBV28	17	.	TRBJ1-1	CASSNSGTLIQGAEAFF	TGTGCCAGCAGTAATAGCGGGACACTCATCCAAGGTGCTGAAGCTTTCTTT
.	TRBV7-2	15	.	TRBJ2-1	CASTSQETGYNEQFF	TGTGCCAGCACATCCCAAGAAACAGGGTACAATGAGCAGTTCTTC
.	TRBV4-3	18	TRBD1	TRBJ2-4	CASSQAQDRALAKNIQYF	TGCGCCAGCAGCCAAGCCCAGGACAGGGCCCTAGCCAAAAACATTCAGTACTTC
.	TRBV6-5	13	TRBD1	TRBJ1-4	CASRQGVGEKLFF	TGTGCCAGCAGACAGGGGGTGGGGGAAAAACTGTTTTTT
.	TRBV9	20	TRBD2	TRBJ2-2	CASSTAGTSGRGPNTGELFF	TGTGCCAGCAGCACTGCCGGGACTAGCGGGAGGGGCCCGAACACCGGGGAGCTGTTTTTT
.	TRBV6-5	14	TRBD2	TRBJ2-5	CASSFGTNQETQYF	TGTGCCAGCAGTTTCGGGACTAACCAAGAGACCCAGTACTTC
.	TRBV11-2	15	TRBD2	TRBJ2-7	CASSSTSGVIYEQYF	TGTGCCAGCAGCTCGACTAGCGGTGTTATCTACGAGCAGTACTTC
.	TRBV6-5	14	TRBD2	TRBJ2-1	CASRSSGGHHEQFF	TGTGCCAGCAGATCTAGCGGGGGGCATCATGAGCAGTTCTTC
.	TRBV18	13	.	TRBJ1-1	CASSPGLDTEAFF	TGTGCCAGCTCCCCGGGACTTGATACTGAAGCTTTCTTT
.	TRBV5-1	16	TRBD1	TRBJ2-3	CASSSLGQGGTDTQYF	TGCGCCAGCAGCTCCCTCGGACAGGGCGGCACAGATACGCAGTATTTT
.	TRBV30	13	.	TRBJ1-1	CAWSGGLYTEAFF	TGTGCCTGGAGTGGGGGGCTGTACACTGAAGCTTTCTTT
.	TRBV19	12	.	TRBJ1-1	CASSRLKEGAFF	TGTGCCAGTAGTCGGTTGAAGGAGGGAGCTTTCTTT
.	TRBV28	14	TRBD1	TRBJ1-4	CASSRTGLNEKLFF	TGTGCCAGCAGTCGGACAGGGTTAAATGAAAAACTGTTTTTT
once	TRBV6-5	14	TRBD1	TRBJ1-6	CASNPDREYSPLHF	TGTGCCAGCAACCCGGACAGGGAGTATTCACCCCTCCACTTT
.	TRBV18	15	TRBD1	TRBJ2-7	CASSPQTGILYEQYF	TGTGCCAGCTCACCACAGACAGGGATACTCTACGAGCAGTACTTC
.	TRBV3-1/TRBV3-2	15	TRBD1	TRBJ1-1	CASSQSQAGGTEAFF	TGTGCCAGCAGCCAATCACAGGCAGGGGGCACTGAAGCTTTCTTT
.	TRBV7-2	13	TRBD1	TRBJ1-1	CASSKRRDSKAFF	TGTGCCAGCAGCAAAAGGAGGGACAGTAAAGCTTTCTTT